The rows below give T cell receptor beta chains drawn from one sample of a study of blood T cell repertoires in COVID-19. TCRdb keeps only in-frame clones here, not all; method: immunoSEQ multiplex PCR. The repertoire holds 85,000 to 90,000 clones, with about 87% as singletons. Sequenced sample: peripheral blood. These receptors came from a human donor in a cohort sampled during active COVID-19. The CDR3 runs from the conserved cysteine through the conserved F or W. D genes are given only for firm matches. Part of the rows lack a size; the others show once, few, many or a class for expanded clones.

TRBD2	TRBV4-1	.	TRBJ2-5	TGCGCCAGCAGCCCCGCCGGGGGGGTCCAAGAGACCCAGTACTTC	CASSPAGGVQETQYF
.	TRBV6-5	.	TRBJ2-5	TGTGCCAGCCCTAAGTCCAGGTCTGAGACCCAGTACTTC	CASPKSRSETQYF
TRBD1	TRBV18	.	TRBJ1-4	TGTGCCAGCTCACCCGGGACAGGGGATGAAAAACTGTTTTTT	CASSPGTGDEKLFF
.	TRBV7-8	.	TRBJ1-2	TGTGCCAGCAGCTTTGGGGCAGGGAATGGCTACACCTTC	CASSFGAGNGYTF
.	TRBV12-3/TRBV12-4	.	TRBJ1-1	TGTGCCAGCAGTTTTCTGGGGGGTGAAGCTTTCTTT	CASSFLGGEAFF
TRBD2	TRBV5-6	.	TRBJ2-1	TGTGCCAGCAGCTATCCACCGGGCGGGAGATTGTCGAATGAGCAGTTCTTC	CASSYPPGGRLSNEQFF
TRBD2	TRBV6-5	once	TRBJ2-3	TGTGCCAGCAGTTCGGGGGGGGATACGCAGTATTTT	CASSSGGDTQYF
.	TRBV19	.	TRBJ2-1	TGTGCCAGTAGTATAAGGGGCAGACACAATGAGCAGTTCTTC	CASSIRGRHNEQFF
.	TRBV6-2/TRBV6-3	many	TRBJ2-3	TGTGCCAGCAGTTACTCAACCTCGGGACTTTCTAACGTTGCAGATACGCAGTATTTT	CASSYSTSGLSNVADTQYF
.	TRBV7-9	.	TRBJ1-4	TGTGCCAGCAGCTTACCTGGACAGCCAAGGGAAAAACTGTTTTTT	CASSLPGQPREKLFF
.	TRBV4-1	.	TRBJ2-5	TGCGCCAGCAGCCCTCTGAGAGCGGAAGAGACCCAGTACTTC	CASSPLRAEETQYF
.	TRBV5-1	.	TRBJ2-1	TGCGCCAGCAGCTGGGGGGCGGGAGAACCCAATGAGCAGTTCTTC	CASSWGAGEPNEQFF
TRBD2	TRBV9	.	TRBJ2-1	TGTGCCAGCAGCGTAGTGGCGGGACTAGCGCACAATGAGCAGTTCTTC	CASSVVAGLAHNEQFF
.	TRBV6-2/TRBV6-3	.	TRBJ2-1	TGTGCCAGCAGCTCTAGGCAATCGAGCTCCTACAATGAGCAGTTCTTC	CASSSRQSSSYNEQFF
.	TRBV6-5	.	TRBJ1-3	TGTGCCAGCAGTTACCGGGACTCTGGAAACACCATATATTTT	CASSYRDSGNTIYF
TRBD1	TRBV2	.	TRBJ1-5	TGTGCCAGCAGTGAAGGGGGACAGTATGAACAGCCCCAGCATTTT	CASSEGGQYEQPQHF
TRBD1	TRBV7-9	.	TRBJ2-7	TGTGCCAGCAGCTTTACAGGGGAGTACGAGCAGTACTTC	CASSFTGEYEQYF
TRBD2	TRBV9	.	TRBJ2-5	TGTGCCAGCAGCGTAGGCGGGAGAGGGGAGACCCAGTACTTC	CASSVGGRGETQYF
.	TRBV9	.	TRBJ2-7	TGTGCCAGCAGTCTCAGGGCCTCCTACGAGCAGTACTTC	CASSLRASYEQYF
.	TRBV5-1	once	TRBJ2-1	TGCGCCAGCAGCCCGGCCTTGAGGGAGGCCTACAATGAGCAGTTCTTC	CASSPALREAYNEQFF
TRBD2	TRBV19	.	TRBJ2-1	TGTGCCAGTACCGGAGCTAGCGGGAGTAACAATGAGCAGTTCTTC	CASTGASGSNNEQFF
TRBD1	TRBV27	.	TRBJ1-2	TGTGCCAGCAGGGCCGGACAGGAGGCTAACTATGGCTACACCTTC	CASRAGQEANYGYTF
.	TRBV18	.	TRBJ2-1	TGTGCCAGCTCACCTAGGGGTATCAATGAGCAGTTCTTC	CASSPRGINEQFF
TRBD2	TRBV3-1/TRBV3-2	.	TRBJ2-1	TGTGCCAGCAGCCAACGACTAGCGATCTACAATGAGCAGTTCTTC	CASSQRLAIYNEQFF
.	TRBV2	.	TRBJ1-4	TGTGCCAGCAGTGTCCAGGGTACTAATGAAAAACTGTTTTTT	CASSVQGTNEKLFF
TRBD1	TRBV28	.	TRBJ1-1	TGTGCCAGCAGCCTCAGGGGGCTGGCTGAAGCTTTCTTT	CASSLRGLAEAFF
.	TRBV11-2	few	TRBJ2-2	TGTGCCAGCAGCCCTTCGATAGATCCTTGGGCCACCGGGGAGCTGTTTTTT	CASSPSIDPWATGELFF
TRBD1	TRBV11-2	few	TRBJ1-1	TGTGCCAGCAGCTTAGCTGGGACAGGGAAGGGAGCTTTCTTT	CASSLAGTGKGAFF
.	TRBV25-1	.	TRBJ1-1	TGTGCCAGCAAGGGGGAGGGGAGCACTGAAGCTTTCTTT	CASKGEGSTEAFF
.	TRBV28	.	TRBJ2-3	TGTGCCAGCGGAGAACGCACAGATACGCAGTATTTT	CASGERTDTQYF
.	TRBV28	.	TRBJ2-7	TGTGCCAGCAGGGTCGGGTTAAGCTCCTACGAGCAGTACTTC	CASRVGLSSYEQYF
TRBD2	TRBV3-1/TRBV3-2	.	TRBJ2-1	TGTGCCAGCAGCCTCAGGAGCGGGAACCACAATGAGCAGTTCTTC	CASSLRSGNHNEQFF
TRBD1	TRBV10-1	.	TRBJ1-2	TGCGCCAGCAGTCCTACAGGGGAATATGGCTACACCTTC	CASSPTGEYGYTF
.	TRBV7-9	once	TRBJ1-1	TGTGCCAGCAGCCCCTTCCTAGCGAACACTGAAGCTTTCTTT	CASSPFLANTEAFF
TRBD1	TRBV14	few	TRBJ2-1	TGTGCCAGCAGCTTGGACAGGCTCCGTTACAATGAGCAGTTCTTC	CASSLDRLRYNEQFF
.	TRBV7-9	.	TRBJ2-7	TGTGCCAGCAGCTTAGGGCAGATCTACGAGCAGTACTTC	CASSLGQIYEQYF
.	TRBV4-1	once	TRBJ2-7	TGCGCCAGCAGCCAAGATTCGGAGTATGGCGAGCAGTACTTC	CASSQDSEYGEQYF
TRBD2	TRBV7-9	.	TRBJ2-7	TGTGCCAGCAGCGCCTTTAGCGGGAGATTTTACGAGCAGTACTTC	CASSAFSGRFYEQYF
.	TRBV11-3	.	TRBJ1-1	TGTGCCAGCAGCTTACAGGGAAACACTGAAGCTTTCTTT	CASSLQGNTEAFF
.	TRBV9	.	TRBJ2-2	TGTGCCAGCACTTCTCCCGGAGCGGGCACCGGGGAGCTGTTTTTT	CASTSPGAGTGELFF
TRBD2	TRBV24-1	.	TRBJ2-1	TGTGCCACCAGTGAGGCGGGAGGGCCATCGAATGAGCAGTTCTTC	CATSEAGGPSNEQFF
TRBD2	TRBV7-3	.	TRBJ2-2	TGTGCCAGCAGCTTAAATACCGGACTAGCGGGCTTGGCCGGGGAGCTGTTTTTT	CASSLNTGLAGLAGELFF
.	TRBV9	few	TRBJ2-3	TGTGCCAGCAGCGTAGATCGAGATACGCAGTATTTT	CASSVDRDTQYF
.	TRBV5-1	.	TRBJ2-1	TGCGCCAGCAGCACAACGGGGGGCGTCAATGAGCAGTTCTTC	CASSTTGGVNEQFF
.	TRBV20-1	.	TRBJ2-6	TGCAGTGCTAGTCACCGACAGCTCTCTGGGGCCAACGTCCTGACTTTC	CSASHRQLSGANVLTF
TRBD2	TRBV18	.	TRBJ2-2	TGTGCCAGCTCACCTACTGTAGCGGGAGATCCCGGGGAGCTGTTTTTT	CASSPTVAGDPGELFF
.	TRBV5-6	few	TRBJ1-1	TGTGCCAGCAGCTTTGGTACTCATGAAGCTTTCTTT	CASSFGTHEAFF
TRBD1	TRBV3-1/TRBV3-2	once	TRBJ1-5	TGTGCCAGCAGCCCCGACAGGGGCAGGCAGCCCCAGCATTTT	CASSPDRGRQPQHF